The 17 T cell receptor beta chains given below trace back to one sample, sequenced in a study of T cell clonality in common variable immunodeficiency. Profiled with immunoSEQ multiplex PCR; TCRdb holds only in-frame clones, not every one. The sample has around 52,000 clones, none seen only once. The source material was peripheral blood mononuclear cells. Receptor source: a person between 18 and 70 years old in good health.

In this sample, this clone turned up many times. From the germline J gene comes the end of the CDR3, since the read stops 3 residues before it. The rearrangement joins TRBV5-1 to TRBJ2-2; 7 bases align to TRBD1. The J segment lost 6 bases and the V segment lost 2 bases, leaving 4 bases of the junction unmatched. Looked up from germline, CDR1 is SGHRS and CDR2 is YFSETQ. This CDR3 is built from 14 residues. CDR3 sequence: CASSFNDRAGELFF. The sequenced part of the CDR3 DNA is TGCGCCAGCAGCTTTAATGACAGGGCCGGGGAG.

This clone was observed many times. The sequence runs out 3 residues before the end of the CDR3; the remainder is reconstructed from the germline J gene. The V gene is TRBV18, the J gene TRBJ2-2; TRBD2 might be the D (6 bases). The germline V and J ends were trimmed by 6 bases and 2 bases, with 19 bases remaining between them. This CDR3 has 17 residues. The germline V gene encodes CDR1 KGHSH and CDR2 LQKENI. CDR3 sequence reads: CASSLKTGTANTGELFF. The covered CDR3 bases are TGTGCCAGCTCTTTAAAAACCGGGACTGCAAACACCGGGGAG.

In its sample, this clone was seen many times. The read stops 3 residues short of the end of the CDR3; the missing end is completed from the germline J gene. The gene calls are TRBV10-3 and TRBJ2-2; 7 positions agree with TRBD1. J gave up 2 bases and V 4 bases, and 1 base lay outside the gene matches. CDR1 is ENHRY and CDR2 is SYGVKD in the germline V gene. CDR3 length: 14 residues. The CDR3 loop reads CAISGQGNTGELFF. The covered CDR3 bases are TGTGCCATCAGTGGACAGGGAAACACCGGGGAG.

There are many counts of this clone. The sequenced fragment ends 3 residues before the CDR3 boundary, so the rest is inferred from the germline J gene. The V gene is TRBV20-1, the J gene TRBJ2-1; 7 bases are shared with TRBD2. Looked up from germline, CDR1 is DFQATT and CDR2 is SNEGSKA (reference sequence). This CDR3 is 15 amino acids long. The V and J ends lost 5 bases and 4 bases, in that order; junction bases with no gene match: 11. CDR3 sequence: CSAGRTRGIYNEQFF. CDR3 DNA, as far as it was read: TGCAGTGCTGGCCGGACTAGAGGCATTTACAATGAG.

This clone was detected many times. The CDR3 end falls 3 residues outside the read, so it is completed with the germline J gene. The V and J genes are TRBV5-1 and TRBJ1-5; the D is unclear. Germline V gives CDR1 SGHRS, CDR2 YFSETQ. Trimming shortened V by 4 bases and J by 5 bases, and 13 bases separated the two germline ends. The CDR3 extends over 14 amino acids. CDR3 DNA, as far as it was read: TGCGCCAGCAGCATTGGCGTGGCGGATCAGCCC. Its protein is CASSIGVADQP. The complete CDR3 reads CASSIGVADQPQHF.

Details on this clone: The observed sequence ends 3 residues before the CDR3 terminus, with the missing tail filled in from the germline J gene. The chain carries TRBV7-9 and TRBJ1-5; 7 bases are a match to TRBD1. V was clipped by 3 bases and J by 3 bases; unmatched bases: 2. This CDR3 is 14 amino acids long. Germline values: CDR1 SEHNR, CDR2 FQNEAQ (reference sequence). CDR3: CASSFGTDNQPQHF. CDR3 DNA, as far as it was read: TGTGCCAGCAGCTTCGGGACAGACAATCAGCCC.

The sample holds many counts of this clone. The read comes to an end 3 residues before the CDR3 does, leaving the germline J gene to fill in the end. The genes are TRBV5-6 and TRBJ1-4, with D tentatively TRBD1 (6 bases). Germline assignment: CDR1 SGHDT and CDR2 YYEEEE. The CDR3 runs to 14 residues. V dropped 4 bases and J dropped 0 bases, with 7 bases sitting between them. The chain's CDR3 is CASSPGATNEKLFF. The sequenced part of the CDR3 DNA is TGTGCCAGCAGCCCAGGGGCAACTAATGAAAAA.

This clone was counted ten times or more. The read ends 3 residues early relative to the CDR3; the germline J gene fills the gap. The chain joins TRBV20-1 to TRBJ2-1, with 8 bases aligning to TRBD1. The CDR3 sequence is 15 residues long. CDR1 and CDR2 from the germline V gene are DFQATT and SNEGSKA (reference sequence). Losses at the gene ends were 6 bases for V and 8 bases for J; bases not matched to a gene: 15. CDR3 DNA, as far as it was read: TGCAGTGCCTACCAACCAGGACAGGGTCTTGATGAG. Translating it yields CSAYQPGQGLDE. The full CDR3 sequence reads CSAYQPGQGLDEQFF.

This clone was detected ten times or more. The read gets to within 3 residues of the CDR3 end, and the germline J gene fills in the rest. The rearrangement links TRBV2 to TRBJ1-2; 8 positions agree with TRBD1. Trimming at V came to 7 bases and at J to 5 bases, leaving 12 bases not matched to a gene. Germline CDR1 is SNHLY and CDR2 is FYNNEI. CDR3 length: 15 residues. CDR3 DNA, as far as it was read: TGTGCCAGCACTGACAGGGGCTCAACGGGATATGGC. This translates into CASTDRGSTGYG. The CDR3 in its entirety is CASTDRGSTGYGYTF. Based on the CDR3 plus reference TRBV2 and TRBJ1-2, the full variable domain is EPEVTQTPSHQVTQMGQEVILRCVPISNHLYFYWYRQILGQKVEFLVSFYNNEISEKSEIFDDQFSVERPDGSNFTLKIRSTKLEDSAMYFCASTDRGSTGYGYTFGSGTRLTVV.

This clone came up many times. The read stops 3 residues short of the end of the CDR3; the missing end is completed from the germline J gene. The gene calls are TRBV7-9 and TRBJ1-1, with D maybe TRBD1 (5 bases). The length of the CDR3 is 13 residues. Germline CDR1 SEHNR, CDR2 FQNEAQ (reference sequence). Trimming stripped 5 bases from V and 1 base from J, with 8 bases between. CDR3 amino acids: CASSGQGNTEAFF. Incomplete CDR3 DNA: TGTGCCAGCAGCGGGCAGGGGAACACTGAA.

This clone was seen ten or more times. CDR3 sequence reads: CSARSAQGINEQYF. The CDR3 DNA, read in part, is TGCAGTGCTAGATCGGCTCAGGGGATCAACGAG. V gene TRBV20-1 combines with J gene TRBJ2-7; D is possibly TRBD1 (6 bases). The DNA ends 3 residues before the CDR3 does, and the rest of the CDR3 is filled in from the germline J gene. Per the germline V gene, CDR1 is DFQATT and CDR2 is SNEGSKA (reference sequence). Trimming removed 2 bases from V and 5 bases from J, with 16 bases in between. This CDR3 is 14 amino acids long.

This clone was seen ten or more times. From the germline J gene comes the end of the CDR3, since the read stops 3 residues before it. V and J are TRBV20-1 and TRBJ2-3; a weak D match, TRBD1 (6 bases). Between the trimmed V and J ends, which lost 3 bases and 5 bases, there was a span of 15 bases. The CDR3 sequence is 14 residues long. Germline CDR1 reads DFQATT; CDR2 reads SNEGSKA (reference sequence). CDR3 residues: CSARSGGIEDTQYF. Incomplete CDR3 DNA: TGCAGTGCTAGGTCTGGGGGCATCGAAGATACG.

This clone was recorded many times. The DNA ends 3 residues before the CDR3 does, and the rest of the CDR3 is filled in from the germline J gene. The V and J genes are TRBV2 and TRBJ2-2; a weak D match, TRBD2 (5 bases). There are 14 residues in the CDR3. Deletions cut 6 bases from V and 1 base from J, with 9 bases between. Germline V gives CDR1 SNHLY, CDR2 FYNNEI. The CDR3 region is CASRLAVNTGELFF. The sequenced part of the CDR3 DNA is TGTGCCAGCAGGCTAGCAGTGAACACCGGGGAG.

The sample holds many counts of this clone. The sequenced fragment ends 3 residues before the CDR3 boundary, so the rest is inferred from the germline J gene. The V gene is TRBV11-3, the J gene TRBJ2-2; perhaps TRBD2 as D (6 bases). This CDR3 contains 14 residues. V lost 1 base, J lost 5 bases, and 8 bases lay in between. In germline, CDR1 is SGHNT, CDR2 YENEEA. This chain's CDR3 is CASSLAAGTGELFF. Incomplete CDR3 DNA: TGTGCCAGCAGCTTAGCTGCGGGGACCGGGGAG.

A few counts support this clone. The read ends 3 residues shy of where the CDR3 ends; the end is completed using the germline J gene. The chain carries TRBV18 and TRBJ2-1, with D possibly being TRBD1 (5 bases). The CDR3 extends over 15 amino acids. Germline CDR1 and CDR2: KGHSH and LQKENI. With 2 bases removed from V and 6 bases from J, the gap between germline ends came to 14 bases. The chain's CDR3 is CASSPGRQGSNEQFF. The CDR3 DNA, read in part, is TGTGCCAGCTCACCAGGCAGGCAGGGCAGCAATGAG.

At least ten counts were recorded for this clone. The read halts 3 residues ahead of the CDR3 end, with the missing end drawn from the germline J gene. The chain has TRBV19 and TRBJ2-2; perhaps D is TRBD1 or TRBD2 (5 bases each). Germline V gene lookup returns CDR1 LNHDA and CDR2 SQIVND (reference sequence). This CDR3 region has 12 residues. V was shortened by 9 bases and J by 5 bases, with 10 bases between the two germline ends. The CDR3 loop is CASRRETGELFF. Partial CDR3 DNA: TGTGCCAGCCGCAGGGAGACCGGGGAG. The complete variable domain, with remaining parts taken from reference TRBV19 and TRBJ2-2, reads DGGITQSPKYLFRKEGQNVTLSCEQNLNHDAMYWYRQDPGQGLRLIYYSQIVNDFQKGDIAEGYSVSREKKESFPLTVTSAQKNPTAFYLCASRRETGELFFGEGSRLTVL.

CDR3 DNA (partial): TGTGCCAGCTCACCTCGGACAGGGGCTTACGAG. Translated: CASSPRTGAYE. The entire CDR3 protein is CASSPRTGAYEQYF. The chain employs TRBV18 and TRBJ2-7; TRBD1 agrees at 9 bases. The read ends 3 residues before the CDR3 terminus; that terminus is restored from the germline J gene. V lost 3 bases, J lost 4 bases, and 4 bases stayed unmatched. The CDR3 extends over 14 amino acids. CDR1 is KGHSH and CDR2 is LQKENI in the germline V gene.